The sequence of this T cell receptor (beta chain) was determined in a study of T-cell memory formation after mild COVID-19. General observations from the study: Some SARS-CoV-2-responding clones were already detected in memory before infection.

TCR alpha and TCR beta cDNA libraries carrying sample barcodes and UMIs came from 5'RACE with constant-segment primers. TCRdb passed the 5' RACE reads through MiXCR, listing each CDR3 protein once. The sample lists more than 150,000 distinct CDR3 sequences; 15% to 20% were seen once. Germline CDR1 ENHRY, CDR2 SYGVKD. This CDR3 has 15 residues. The V end was cut by 2 bases, the J end by 1 base, with 6 bases between. The sample holds a few counts of this clonotype. Its antigen is as yet unknown. The receptor was derived from a man aged 18 to 29 who had mild COVID-19 (a few samples of this study predate the infection). Cell type and time point are not known. This chain joins TRBV10-3 and TRBJ1-6; D is unresolved. The sequenced sample consisted of PBMCs or a T cell subset sorted from them (not recorded which). The CDR3 DNA is TGTGCCATCAGTGAGAGGGATTCCTATAATTCACCCCTCCACTTT. Translating it yields CAISERDSYNSPLHF.